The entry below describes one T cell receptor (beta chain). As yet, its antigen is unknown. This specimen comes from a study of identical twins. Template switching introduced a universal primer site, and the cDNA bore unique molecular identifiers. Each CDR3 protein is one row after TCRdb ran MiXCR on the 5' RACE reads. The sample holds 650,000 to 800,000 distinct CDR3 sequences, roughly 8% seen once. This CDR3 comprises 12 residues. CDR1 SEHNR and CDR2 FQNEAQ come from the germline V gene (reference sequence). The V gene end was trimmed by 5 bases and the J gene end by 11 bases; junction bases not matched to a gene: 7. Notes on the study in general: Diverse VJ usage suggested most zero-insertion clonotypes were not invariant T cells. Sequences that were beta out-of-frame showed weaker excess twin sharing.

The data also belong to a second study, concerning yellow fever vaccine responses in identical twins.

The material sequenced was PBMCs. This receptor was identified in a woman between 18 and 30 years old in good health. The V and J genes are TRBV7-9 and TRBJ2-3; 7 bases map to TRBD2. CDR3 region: CASSHGAGEQYF. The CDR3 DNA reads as TGTGCCAGCAGCCATGGCGCGGGGGAGCAGTATTTT. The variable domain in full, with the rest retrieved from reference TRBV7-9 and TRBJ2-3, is DTGVSQNPRHKITKRGQNVTFRCDPISEHNRLYWYRQTLGQGPEFLTYFQNEAQLEKSRLLSDRFSAERPKGSFSTLEIQRTEQGDSAMYLCASSHGAGEQYFGPGTRLTVL.